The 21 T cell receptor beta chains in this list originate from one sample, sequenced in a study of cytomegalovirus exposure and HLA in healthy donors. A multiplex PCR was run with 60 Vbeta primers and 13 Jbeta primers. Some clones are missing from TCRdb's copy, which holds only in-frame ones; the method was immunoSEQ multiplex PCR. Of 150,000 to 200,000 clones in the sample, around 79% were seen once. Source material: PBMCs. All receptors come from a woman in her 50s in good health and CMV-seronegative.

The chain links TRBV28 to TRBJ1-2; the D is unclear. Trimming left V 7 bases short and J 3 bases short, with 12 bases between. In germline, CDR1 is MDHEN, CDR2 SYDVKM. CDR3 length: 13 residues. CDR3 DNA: TGTGCCAGCACCCTAACCCCTGACTATGGCTACACCTTC. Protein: CASTLTPDYGYTF.

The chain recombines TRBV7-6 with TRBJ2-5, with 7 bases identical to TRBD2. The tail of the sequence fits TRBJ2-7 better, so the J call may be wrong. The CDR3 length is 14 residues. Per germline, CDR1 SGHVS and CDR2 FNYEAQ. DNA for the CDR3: TGTGCCAGCAGCTTATCGGGAGCGGGGTACGAGCAGTACTTC. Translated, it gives CASSLSGAGYEQYF.

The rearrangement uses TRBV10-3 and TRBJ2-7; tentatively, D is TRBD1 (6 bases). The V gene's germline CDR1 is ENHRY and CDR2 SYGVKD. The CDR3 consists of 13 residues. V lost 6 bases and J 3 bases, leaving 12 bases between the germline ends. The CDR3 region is CAISRQDGYEQYF. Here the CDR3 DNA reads TGTGCCATCAGCAGACAGGATGGCTACGAGCAGTACTTC.

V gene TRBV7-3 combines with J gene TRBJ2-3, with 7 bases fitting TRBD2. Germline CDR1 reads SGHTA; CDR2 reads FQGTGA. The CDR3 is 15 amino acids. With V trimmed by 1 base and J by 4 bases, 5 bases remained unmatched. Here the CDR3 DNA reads TGTGCCAGCAGCTTAATGGGGGGAGGGCCAGATACGCAGTATTTT. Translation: CASSLMGGGPDTQYF.

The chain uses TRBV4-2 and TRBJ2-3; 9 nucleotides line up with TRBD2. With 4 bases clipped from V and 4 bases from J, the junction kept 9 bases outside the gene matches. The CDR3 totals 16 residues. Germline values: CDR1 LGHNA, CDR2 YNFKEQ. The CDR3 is CASSPPPGLASDTQYF. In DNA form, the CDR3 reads TGTGCCAGCAGCCCCCCGCCGGGACTAGCCTCAGATACGCAGTATTTT.

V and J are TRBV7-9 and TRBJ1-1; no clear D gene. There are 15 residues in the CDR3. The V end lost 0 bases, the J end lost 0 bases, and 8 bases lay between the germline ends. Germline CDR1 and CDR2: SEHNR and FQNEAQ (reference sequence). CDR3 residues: CASSLARGMNTEAFF. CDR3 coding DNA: TGTGCCAGCAGCTTAGCGCGAGGCATGAACACTGAAGCTTTCTTT.

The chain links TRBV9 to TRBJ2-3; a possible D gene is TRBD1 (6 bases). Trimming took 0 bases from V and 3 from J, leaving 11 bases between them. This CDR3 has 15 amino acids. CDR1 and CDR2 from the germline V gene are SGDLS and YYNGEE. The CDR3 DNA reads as TGTGCCAGCAGCGTAGGAATGGGGACAACAGATACGCAGTATTTT. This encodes CASSVGMGTTDTQYF. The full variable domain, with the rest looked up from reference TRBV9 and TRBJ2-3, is DSGVTQTPKHLITATGQRVTLRCSPRSGDLSVYWYQQSLDQGLQFLIQYYNGEERAKGNILERFSAQQFPDLHSELNLSSLELGDSALYFCASSVGMGTTDTQYFGPGTRLTVL.

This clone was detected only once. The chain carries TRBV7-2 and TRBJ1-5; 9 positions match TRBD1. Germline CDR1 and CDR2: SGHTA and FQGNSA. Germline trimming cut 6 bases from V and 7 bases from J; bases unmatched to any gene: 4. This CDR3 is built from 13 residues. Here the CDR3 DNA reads TGTGCCAGCAGTCGGGACAGGGCCCAGCCCCAGCATTTT. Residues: CASSRDRAQPQHF.

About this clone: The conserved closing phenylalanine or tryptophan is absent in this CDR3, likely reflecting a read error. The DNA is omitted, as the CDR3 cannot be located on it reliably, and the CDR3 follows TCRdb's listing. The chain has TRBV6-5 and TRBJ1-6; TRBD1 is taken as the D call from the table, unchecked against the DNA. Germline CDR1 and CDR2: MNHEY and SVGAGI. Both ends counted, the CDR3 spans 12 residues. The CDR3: CASSYCRDRETG.

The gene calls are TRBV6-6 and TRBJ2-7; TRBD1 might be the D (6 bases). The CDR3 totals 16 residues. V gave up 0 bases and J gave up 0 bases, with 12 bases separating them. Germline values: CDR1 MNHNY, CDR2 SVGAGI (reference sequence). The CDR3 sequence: CASSYSQGKGSYEQYF. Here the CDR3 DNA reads TGTGCCAGCAGTTACTCCCAGGGGAAGGGCTCCTACGAGCAGTACTTC.

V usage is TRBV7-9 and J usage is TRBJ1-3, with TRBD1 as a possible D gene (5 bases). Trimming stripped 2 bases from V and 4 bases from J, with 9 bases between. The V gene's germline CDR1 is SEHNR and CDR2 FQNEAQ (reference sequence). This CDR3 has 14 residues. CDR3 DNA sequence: TGTGCCAGCAGCTTAAGAACAGGCGGAAACACCATATATTTT. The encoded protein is CASSLRTGGNTIYF.

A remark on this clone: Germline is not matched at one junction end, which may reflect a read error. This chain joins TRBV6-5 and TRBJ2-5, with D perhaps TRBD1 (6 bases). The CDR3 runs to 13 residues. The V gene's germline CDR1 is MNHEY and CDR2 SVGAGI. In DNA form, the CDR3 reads TGTGCCACAACCGGGACACCTCAAGAGGCCCAGTACTTC. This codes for CATTGTPQEAQYF.

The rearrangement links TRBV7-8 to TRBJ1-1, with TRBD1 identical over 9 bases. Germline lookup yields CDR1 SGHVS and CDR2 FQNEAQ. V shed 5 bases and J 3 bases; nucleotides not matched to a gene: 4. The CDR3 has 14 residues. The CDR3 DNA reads TGTGCCAGCAGCCTACGGACAGGGGACACTGAAGCTTTCTTT. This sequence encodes CASSLRTGDTEAFF.

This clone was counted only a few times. CDR3 coding DNA: TGTGCCAGCAGTTCGGGAGGGGGAAATCAGCCCCAGCATTTT. Translated: CASSSGGGNQPQHF. This chain connects TRBV6-5 to TRBJ1-5, with TRBD1 as a possible D gene (6 bases). Trimming left V 4 bases short and J 4 bases short, with 11 bases between. The CDR3 runs 14 residues. The germline CDR1 and CDR2 sequences are MNHEY and SVGAGI.

CDR3 DNA: TGTGCCAGCAGCGTGGCGGGGGGAATCAATGAGCAGTTCTTC. Encoded protein: CASSVAGGINEQFF. The V gene is TRBV9, the J gene TRBJ2-1; 8 positions match TRBD2. Germline V gives CDR1 SGDLS, CDR2 YYNGEE. With 2 bases clipped from V and 6 bases from J, the junction kept 4 bases outside the gene matches. This CDR3 is built from 14 residues.

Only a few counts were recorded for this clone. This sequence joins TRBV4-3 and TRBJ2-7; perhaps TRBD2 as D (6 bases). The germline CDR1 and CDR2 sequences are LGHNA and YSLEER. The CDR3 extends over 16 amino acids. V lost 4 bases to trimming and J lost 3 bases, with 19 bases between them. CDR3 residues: CASSLNSGRRDYEQYF. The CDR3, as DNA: TGCGCCAGCAGCCTTAATAGTGGGCGGAGGGACTACGAGCAGTACTTC.

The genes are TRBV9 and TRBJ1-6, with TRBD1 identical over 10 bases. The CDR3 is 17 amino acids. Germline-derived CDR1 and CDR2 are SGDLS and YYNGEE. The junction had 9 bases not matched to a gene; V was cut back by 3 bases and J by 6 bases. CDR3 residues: CASSASFGTGANSPLHF. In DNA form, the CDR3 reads TGTGCCAGCAGCGCCTCCTTTGGGACAGGGGCTAATTCACCCCTCCACTTT.

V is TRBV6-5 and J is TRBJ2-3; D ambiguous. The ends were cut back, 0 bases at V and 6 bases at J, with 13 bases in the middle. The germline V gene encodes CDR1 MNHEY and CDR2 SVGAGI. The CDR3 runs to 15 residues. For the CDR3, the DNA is TGTGCCAGCAGTTACTCCGGAGAGGATGAGGATACGCAGTATTTT. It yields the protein CASSYSGEDEDTQYF.

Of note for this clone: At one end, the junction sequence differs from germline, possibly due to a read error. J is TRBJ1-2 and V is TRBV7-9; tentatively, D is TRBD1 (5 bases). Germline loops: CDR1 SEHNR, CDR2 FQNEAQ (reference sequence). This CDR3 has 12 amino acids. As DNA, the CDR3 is TGTTCCAGCAGCTTAGTTTGGGGCGGCTACACCTTC. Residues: CSSSLVWGGYTF.

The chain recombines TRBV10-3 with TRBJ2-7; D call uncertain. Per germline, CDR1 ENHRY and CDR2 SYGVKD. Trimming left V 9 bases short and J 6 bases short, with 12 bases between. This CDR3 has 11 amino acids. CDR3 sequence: CAMGQASEQYF. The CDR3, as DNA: TGTGCCATGGGCCAGGCCTCCGAGCAGTACTTC.

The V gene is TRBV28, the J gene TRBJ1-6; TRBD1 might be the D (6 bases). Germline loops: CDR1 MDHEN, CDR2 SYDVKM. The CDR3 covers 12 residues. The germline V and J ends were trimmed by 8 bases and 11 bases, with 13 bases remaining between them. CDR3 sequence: CASAPQGPPLHF. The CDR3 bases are TGTGCCAGCGCCCCGCAGGGGCCACCCCTCCACTTT.